This T cell receptor (beta chain) was sequenced for a study of T cell responses to AZD1222 COVID-19 vaccine. Clones were read by immunoSEQ multiplex PCR, and TCRdb kept only the in-frame ones, dropping some. The data contain roughly 180,000 clones, around 87% of them singletons. As to this clone: Its antigen is still unknown.

Whole-study findings and limits: Increased Spike-specific TCR breadth and depth were observed after two AZD1222 doses.

Germline V gene lookup returns CDR1 LGHDT and CDR2 YNNKEL (reference sequence). This CDR3 region has 15 residues. The germline V and J ends were trimmed by 1 base and 1 base, with 10 bases remaining between them. The rearrangement joins TRBV3-1 (or the pseudogene TRBV3-2) to TRBJ1-1; no clear D. Sequenced here: peripheral blood, sampled on day 0 of MenACWY control vaccination. The clonotype was recovered from an adult in good health. CDR3: CASSQGTTENTEAFF. The CDR3 DNA follows: TGTGCCAGCAGCCAAGGCACCACCGAGAACACTGAAGCTTTCTTT.